The 5 T cell receptor beta chains below were found in one sample sequenced in a study of cytomegalovirus exposure and HLA in healthy donors. Primers included in the PCR were 60 Vbeta and 13 Jbeta primers. Here immunoSEQ multiplex PCR was the method, and the copy in TCRdb shows in-frame clones only, minus some. The profile covers 65,000 to 85,000 clones, with more than 60% appearing a single time and 2.5% to 3.5% taken by the ten largest. Sequenced sample: PBMCs. The receptors stem from a man aged 45-65 years in good health and CMV-seropositive.

The chain combines TRBV4-1 with TRBJ2-1; unclear D gene. The V gene's germline CDR1 is MGHRA and CDR2 YSYEKL. Trimming shortened V by 3 bases and J by 10 bases, and 19 bases separated the two germline ends. The CDR3 spans 15 residues. The CDR3 DNA sequence: TGCGCCAGCAGCCACCCCCTTTTGAGAAATCGGGAGCAGTTCTTC. This encodes CASSHPLLRNREQFF.

This clone came up a few times. The DNA of the CDR3 is TGTGCCAGCAGTTACCCGAACAGGGGGCCTAACAATGAGCAGTTCTTC. Its translation: CASSYPNRGPNNEQFF. The chain combines TRBV6-6 with TRBJ2-1; 9 bases are a match to TRBD1. V lost 2 bases and J lost 5; bases outside the gene matches: 7. This CDR3 has 16 amino acids. Germline V gene sequence: CDR1 MNHNY, CDR2 SVGAGI (reference sequence).

In its sample, this clone was seen a few times. CDR3 region: CASSPRGTSNNEQFF. The CDR3 DNA reads as TGTGCCAGCAGCCCCCGCGGAACTAGTAACAATGAGCAGTTCTTC. The V call is TRBV7-9, the J call TRBJ2-1, with D possibly matching TRBD2 (5 bases). The V end was cut by 5 bases, the J end by 5 bases, with 16 bases between. The CDR3 has 15 residues. Germline-derived CDR1 and CDR2 are SEHNR and FQNEAQ (reference sequence).

With respect to this clone: One end of the junction varies from germline; a read error may be responsible. The chain is built from TRBV27 and TRBJ2-4; 8 bases are a match to TRBD2. Germline lookup yields CDR1 MNHEY and CDR2 SMNVEV (reference sequence). The CDR3 is made up of 16 amino acids. The CDR3 DNA is TGTGCCAGCAGTTTAAGCGGGGGCAGACTCAAAAACAGTCAGTACTTC. This sequence encodes CASSLSGGRLKNSQYF.

This sequence joins TRBV5-1 and TRBJ2-5; 8 bases are shared with TRBD1. Germline V gene data show CDR1 as SGHRS and CDR2 as YFSETQ. Germline trimming cut 4 bases from V and 5 bases from J; bases unmatched to any gene: 10. The CDR3 contains 15 residues. CDR3 in amino acids: CASSPTGQVIETQYF. The CDR3 coding sequence is TGCGCCAGCAGCCCGACGGGACAGGTGATTGAGACCCAGTACTTC.